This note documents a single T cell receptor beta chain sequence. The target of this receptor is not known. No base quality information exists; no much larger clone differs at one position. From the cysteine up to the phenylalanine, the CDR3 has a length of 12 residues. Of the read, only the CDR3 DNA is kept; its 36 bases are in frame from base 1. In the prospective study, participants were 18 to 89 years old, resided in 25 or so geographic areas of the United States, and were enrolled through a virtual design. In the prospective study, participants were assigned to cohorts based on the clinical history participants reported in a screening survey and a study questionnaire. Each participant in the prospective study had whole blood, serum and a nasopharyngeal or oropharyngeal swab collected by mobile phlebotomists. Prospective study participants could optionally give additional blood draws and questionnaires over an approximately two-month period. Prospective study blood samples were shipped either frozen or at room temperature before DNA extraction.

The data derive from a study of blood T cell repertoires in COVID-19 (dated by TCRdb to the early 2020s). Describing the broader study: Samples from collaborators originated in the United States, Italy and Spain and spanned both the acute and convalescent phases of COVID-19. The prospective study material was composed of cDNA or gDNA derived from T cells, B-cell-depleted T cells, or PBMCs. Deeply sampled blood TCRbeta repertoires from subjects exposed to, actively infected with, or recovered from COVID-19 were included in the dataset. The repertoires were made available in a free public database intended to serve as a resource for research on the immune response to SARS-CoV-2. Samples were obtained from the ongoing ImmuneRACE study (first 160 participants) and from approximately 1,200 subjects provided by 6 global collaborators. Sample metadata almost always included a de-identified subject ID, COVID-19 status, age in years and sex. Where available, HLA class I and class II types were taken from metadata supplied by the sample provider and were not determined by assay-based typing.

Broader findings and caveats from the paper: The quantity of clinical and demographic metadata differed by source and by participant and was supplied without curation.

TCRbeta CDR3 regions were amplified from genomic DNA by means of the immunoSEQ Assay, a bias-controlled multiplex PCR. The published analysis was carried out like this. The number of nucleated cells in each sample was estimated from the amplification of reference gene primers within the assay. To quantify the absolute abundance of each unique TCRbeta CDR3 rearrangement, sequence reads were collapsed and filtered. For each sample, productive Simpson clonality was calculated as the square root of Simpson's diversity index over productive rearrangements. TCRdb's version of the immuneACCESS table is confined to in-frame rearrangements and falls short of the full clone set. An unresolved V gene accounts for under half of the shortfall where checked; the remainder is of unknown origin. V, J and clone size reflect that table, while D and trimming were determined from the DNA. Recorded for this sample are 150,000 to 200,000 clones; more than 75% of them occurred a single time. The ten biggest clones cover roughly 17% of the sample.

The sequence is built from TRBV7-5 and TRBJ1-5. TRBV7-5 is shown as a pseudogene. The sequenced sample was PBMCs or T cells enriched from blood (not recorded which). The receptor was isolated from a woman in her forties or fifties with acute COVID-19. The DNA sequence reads TGTGTCAGAATGCGGGGAGATCAGCCCCAGCATTTT. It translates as CVRMRGDQPQHF.